This TCR beta chain was recovered during a study of T cell responses to AZD1222 COVID-19 vaccine. The study, taken as a whole, reports: Unmutated variant regions reportedly attract nearly half of all spike-specific TCRs. Of the AZD1222 recipients, only 5 or 6 were seropositive at baseline. Regions 160-218 and 743-854 held dominance among vaccine-associated CD4 TCRs, which spanned spike.

Germline CDR1 reads LNHDA; CDR2 reads SQIVND (reference sequence). The CDR3 has 16 residues. Trimming removed 7 bases from V and 0 bases from J, with 16 bases in between. As concerns this clone: As yet, its antigen is unknown.

TCRdb's table, derived via immunoSEQ multiplex PCR, lists solely in-frame clones and lacks some. The table shows tens of thousands of clones, with under 95% occurring only once. The sample in question was peripheral blood, obtained on day 0 of MenACWY control vaccination. The receptor's source is an adult in good health. The chain links TRBV19 to TRBJ1-5; D gene ambiguous. CDR3 protein: CASTGRGVGSNQPQHF. The DNA for the CDR3 is TGTGCCAGTACCGGACGGGGTGTGGGTAGCAATCAGCCCCAGCATTTT.